These T cell receptor beta chains were read from a single sample in a study of human versus mouse CDR3 diversity and MHC coevolution. Sequencing was performed with immunoSEQ multiplex PCR; in TCRdb, only in-frame clones are kept and a portion is missing. The sample shows around 59,000 clones, roughly 93% of them seen only once. Sequences were obtained from naive CD4+ T cells from blood. The receptors originated from a person between 60 and 70 years old in good health. The CDR3 runs from the conserved cysteine through the conserved F or W.

>TRBV30|TRBJ2-7
CAWGTASYEQYF
>TRBV10-2|TRBJ2-1
CASSGQAGGEQFF
>TRBV5-4|TRBJ2-6
CASSSWSSGANVLTF
>TRBV7-2|TRBJ2-2
CASSLNPSGGPTGELFF
>TRBV7-2|TRBJ2-7
CASRRPGQGRHEQYF
>TRBV5-1|TRBJ2-5
CASSLVVAGEEETQYF
>TRBV30|TRBJ1-2
CAWSVSVKLSGNYGYTF
>TRBV7-3|NA
CASRLSTEQYF
>TRBV7-9|TRBJ2-3
CASSKGVGTDTQYF
>TRBV11-2|TRBJ2-3
CASSLGGSTDTQYF
>TRBV30|TRBJ1-3
CAWDSSSGNTIYF
>TRBV28|NA
CASLVGTSGSYEQYF
>TRBV11-2|TRBJ2-7
CASSLERQSYEQYF
>TRBV21-1|TRBJ2-7
CASSLQTLSYEQYF
>TRBV18|TRBJ1-2
CASSSTGDRGYGYTF
>TRBV7-3|TRBJ1-2
CASSSAAGGGYTF
>TRBV7-9|TRBJ1-1
CASSSGGGNTEAFF
>TRBV5-4|TRBJ2-1
CASSPGRTSGSNEQFF
>TRBV5-1|TRBJ2-2
CASSPTTSSVGNGELFF
>TRBV9|TRBJ2-3
CASSVASGPPSTDTQYF
>TRBV25-1|TRBJ2-7
CASSDIAGREQYF
>TRBV13|TRBJ1-2
CASSLDRNYGYTF
>TRBV28|TRBJ1-4
CASNSGERLTNEKLFF
>TRBV19|TRBJ2-3
CASSILAGSRGVTDTQYF
>TRBV27|TRBJ1-1
CASRQGAPGTEAFF
>TRBV6-5|TRBJ1-2
CASRASGQGAYGYTF
>TRBV7-6|TRBJ1-1
CASSTPPGQGRVNTEAFF
>TRBV7-9|TRBJ2-7
CASRPEADFYEQYF
>TRBV5-1|TRBJ2-2
CASSLPGTERLFF
>TRBV7-9|TRBJ1-1
CASSLETVMNTEAFF
>TRBV18|TRBJ2-1
CASSPGTSGSGHEQFF
>TRBV27|TRBJ1-2
CASSRGTAANYGYTF
>TRBV6-5|TRBJ1-4
CASSELLAGQKLFF
>TRBV6-6|TRBJ2-1
CASSSLPGQGLMEQFF
>TRBV6-4|TRBJ2-1
CASSGSGTSGNNEQFF
>TRBV7-9|TRBJ2-3
CASSLGGHTDTQYF
>TRBV19|TRBJ2-7
CASSSTGNSYEQYF
>TRBV21-1|TRBJ2-1
CASSDGGQPYNEQFF
>TRBV5-6|TRBJ1-3
CASSLPLGQQNTIYF
>TRBV28|TRBJ2-3
CASSSQLVAGPSTDTQYF
>TRBV19|TRBJ1-4
CASSVDRGEKLFF
>TRBV19|TRBJ1-2
CASSSPTPTYGYTF